Listed below are T cell receptor beta chains from one sample, sequenced in a study of cytomegalovirus exposure and HLA in healthy donors. TCRdb's copy holds only in-frame clones and misses some; the assay was immunoSEQ multiplex PCR. The sample lists 85,000 to 120,000 clones; about 95% were seen once. Source material: PBMCs. Receptors were obtained from a woman in her late teens or twenties in good health and CMV-seronegative. Both conserved end residues are trimmed from each CDR3. The order of the fields is V gene, CDR3 protein.

TRBV21-1	ASSIHHSYTEAF
TRBV6-1	ASSSTSGTYEQY
TRBV5-1	ASSLGRTGQETQY
TRBV4-3	ASSQKSMLAAGGNTGELF
TRBV2	ASSDGSGRGDQETQY
TRBV5-6	ASSPLTGQGRPLH
TRBV5-1	ASSPGGNYNSPLH
TRBV6-5	ASSQGLASYNEQF
TRBV9	ASSARRGGTDTQY
TRBV6-6	ASSYVQGAPGELF
TRBV30	AWSVGGLTNEQF
TRBV9	ASSDGTGAYVGGYT
TRBV19	ASSQRGGGYT
TRBV9	ASSPSTRTDTQY
TRBV10-3	AISTPGASGGNEQY
TRBV7-2	ASKLQGKGSYNEQF
TRBV15	ATQGGAWNTEAF
TRBV12-5	ASTKRRESHEQF
TRBV9	ASSVSGLTSGANVLT
TRBV7-2	ASSLATSGGGELF
TRBV28	ASSLVAGGVNEQY
TRBV7-2	ASSLSGYEQY
TRBV10-3	ARDRGSYNLPLH
TRBV28	ASRQGDQPQH
TRBV5-1	ASSLRQGKDEQY
TRBV6-6	ASRTGYYEQY
TRBV19	ASSIPGGNFYEQY
TRBV13	ASRLGLAGYTDTQY
TRBV6-1	ASSDLSQGRSYEQY
TRBV10-3	AISGSDPGQGASYEQY
TRBV11-3	ASEERGGPYNEQF
TRBV27	ASSLSLNYGYT
TRBV7-3	ASSLDGTNGGAQY